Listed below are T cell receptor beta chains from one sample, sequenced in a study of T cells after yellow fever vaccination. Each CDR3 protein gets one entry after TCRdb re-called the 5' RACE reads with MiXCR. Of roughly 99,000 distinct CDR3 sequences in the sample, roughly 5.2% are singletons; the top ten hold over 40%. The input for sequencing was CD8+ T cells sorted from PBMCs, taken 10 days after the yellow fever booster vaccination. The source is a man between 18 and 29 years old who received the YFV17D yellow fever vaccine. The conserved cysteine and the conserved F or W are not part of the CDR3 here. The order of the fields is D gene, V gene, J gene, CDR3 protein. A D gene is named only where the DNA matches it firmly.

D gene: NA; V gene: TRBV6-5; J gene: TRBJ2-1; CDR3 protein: ASSYGQYNEQF
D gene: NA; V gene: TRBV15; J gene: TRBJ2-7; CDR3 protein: ATSRRGGSTYEQY
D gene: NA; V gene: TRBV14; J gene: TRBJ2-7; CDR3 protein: ASSQDRYEQY
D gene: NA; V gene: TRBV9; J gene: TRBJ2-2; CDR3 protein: ASSVAGTGELF
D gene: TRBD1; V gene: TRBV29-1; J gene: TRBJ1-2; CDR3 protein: SVALTGGRYT
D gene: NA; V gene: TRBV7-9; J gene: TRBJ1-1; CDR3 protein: ASSLGQGSTEAF
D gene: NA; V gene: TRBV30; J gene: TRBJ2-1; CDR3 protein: AWSSSSINEQF
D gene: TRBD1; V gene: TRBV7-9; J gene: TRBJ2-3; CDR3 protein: ASSPWPGGKDTQY
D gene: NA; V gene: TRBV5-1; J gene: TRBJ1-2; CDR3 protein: ASSPVTGQDYGYT
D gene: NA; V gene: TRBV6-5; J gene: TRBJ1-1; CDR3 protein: ASSYGPDTEAF
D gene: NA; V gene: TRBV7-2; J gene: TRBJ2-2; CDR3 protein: ASSYRAGELF
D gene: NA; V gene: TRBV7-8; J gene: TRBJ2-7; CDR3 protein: ASSLRVGRGEQY
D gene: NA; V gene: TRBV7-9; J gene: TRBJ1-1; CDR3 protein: ASSSKQEFTEAF
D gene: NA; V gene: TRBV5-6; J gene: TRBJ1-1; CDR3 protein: ASSLAGASEAF
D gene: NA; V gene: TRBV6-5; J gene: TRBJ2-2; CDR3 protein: ASSYGTPNTGELF
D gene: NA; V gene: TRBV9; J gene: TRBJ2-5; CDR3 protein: ASSDRVKTQY
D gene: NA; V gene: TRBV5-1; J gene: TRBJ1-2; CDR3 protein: ASSLERAAYGYT
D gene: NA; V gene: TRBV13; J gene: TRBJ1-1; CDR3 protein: ASSFGGMNTEAF
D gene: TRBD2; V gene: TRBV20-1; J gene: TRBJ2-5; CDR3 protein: SANGLAGGYNQETQY
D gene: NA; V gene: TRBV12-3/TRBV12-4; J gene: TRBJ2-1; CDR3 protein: ASSAGAYNEQF
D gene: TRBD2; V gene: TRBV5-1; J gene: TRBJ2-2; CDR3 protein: ASSSVSPGLAGPGELF
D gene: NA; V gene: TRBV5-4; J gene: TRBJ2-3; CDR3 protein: ASLTGGLTDTQY
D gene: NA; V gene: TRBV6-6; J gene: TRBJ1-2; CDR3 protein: ASSYEAGGYGYT
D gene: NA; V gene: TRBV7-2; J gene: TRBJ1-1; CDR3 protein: ASSFLGLSGSEGTEAF
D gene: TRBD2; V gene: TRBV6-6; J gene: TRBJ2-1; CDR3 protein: ASSYSVQRGGKYNEQF
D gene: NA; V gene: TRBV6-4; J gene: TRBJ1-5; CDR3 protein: ASSDLVFCNQPQH
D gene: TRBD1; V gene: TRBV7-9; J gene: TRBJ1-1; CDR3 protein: ASSHSSGGHTEAF
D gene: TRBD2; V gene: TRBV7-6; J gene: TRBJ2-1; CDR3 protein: ASSYGGDGYEQF
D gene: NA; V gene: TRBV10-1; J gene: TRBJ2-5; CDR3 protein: ASSESGRGTGETQY
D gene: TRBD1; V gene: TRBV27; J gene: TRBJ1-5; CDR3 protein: ASSLYGTGVNQPQH
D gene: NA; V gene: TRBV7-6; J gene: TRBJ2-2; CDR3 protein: ASSLGGFDGELF
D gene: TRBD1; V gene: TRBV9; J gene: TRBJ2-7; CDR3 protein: ASSREATGAYEQY
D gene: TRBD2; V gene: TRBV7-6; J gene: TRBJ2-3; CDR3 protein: ASSLAFALAGGPDTQY
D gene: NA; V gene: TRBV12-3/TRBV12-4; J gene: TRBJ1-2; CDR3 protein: ASSLASYGYT
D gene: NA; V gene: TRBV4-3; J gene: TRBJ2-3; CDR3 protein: ASSQGRGSTDTQY
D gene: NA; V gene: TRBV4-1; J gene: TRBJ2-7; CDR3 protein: ASSQGADPGEQY
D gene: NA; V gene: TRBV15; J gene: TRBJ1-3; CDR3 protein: ATSRVFGEGNTIY
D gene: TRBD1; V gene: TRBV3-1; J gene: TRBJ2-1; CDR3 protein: ASSQDNTGGWDEQF
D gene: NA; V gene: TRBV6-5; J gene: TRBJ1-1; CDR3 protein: ASSYGTEAF
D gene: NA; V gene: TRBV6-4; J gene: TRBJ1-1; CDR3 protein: APPGQSGGSCREAF